Sequencing of this T cell receptor beta chain was carried out in a study of blood T cell repertoires in COVID-19. Study information: In each case, the material was cDNA or gDNA derived from T cells, B-cell-depleted T cells, or PBMCs.

Germline values: CDR1 LNHDA, CDR2 SQIVND (reference sequence). The CDR3 length is 13 residues. V was trimmed by 8 bases and J by 7 bases, leaving 14 bases between them. Per the original data handling: The authors estimated nucleated cell counts from reference gene primer amplification. Assay: immunoSEQ multiplex PCR; the TCRdb copy retains only in-frame clones and omits some. The DNA was the basis for D and trimming; V, J and clone size are from that table. The table has about 150,000 clones, over 65% seen once; the top ten hold roughly 2.3%. This TCR derives from an older man with acute or convalescent COVID-19. The V and J genes are TRBV19 and TRBJ1-4, with a weak D call TRBD1 (5 bases). The sample comprised peripheral blood. The DNA of the CDR3 is TGTGCCAGTGTCGGCAGGGATATTGAAAAACTGTTTTTT. This codes for CASVGRDIEKLFF.